This passage covers 29 T cell receptor beta chains from one sample sequenced in a study of blood T cell repertoires in COVID-19. Data came from immunoSEQ multiplex PCR; TCRdb stores just in-frame clones and leaves some out. Of 150,000 to 200,000 clones detected, around nine tenths appear once; the ten largest clones hold less than 3.5%. Sequencing was carried out using peripheral blood. The receptors stem from a man in his sixties or seventies with acute or convalescent COVID-19.

The chain has TRBV6-5 and TRBJ1-6; 10 bases line up with TRBD1. Per germline, CDR1 MNHEY and CDR2 SVGAGI. After removal of 6 bases from V and 7 bases from J, the junction contained 3 bases not matched to a gene. The CDR3 consists of 14 residues. CDR3 protein: CASRTGGANSPLHF. The CDR3 DNA reads TGTGCCAGCAGGACAGGGGGCGCGAATTCACCCCTCCACTTT.

V usage is TRBV12-5 and J usage is TRBJ2-1; D uncertain. The germline gives CDR1 LGHNT, CDR2 FRNRAP. The V gene lost 1 base and the J gene lost 9 bases, with 7 bases spanning the gap. The CDR3 extends over 12 amino acids. This chain's CDR3 is CASGLGRSEQFF. CDR3 nucleotide sequence: TGTGCTAGTGGTTTGGGCCGGAGTGAGCAGTTCTTC. Full variable domain (outside the CDR3, taken from reference TRBV12-5 and TRBJ2-1): DARVTQTPRHKVTEMGQEVTMRCQPILGHNTVFWYRQTMMQGLELLAYFRNRAPLDDSGMPKDRFSAEMPDATLATLKIQPSEPRDSAVYFCASGLGRSEQFFGPGTRLTVL.

This clone was recorded a few times. The gene calls are TRBV11-2 and TRBJ1-5, with a tentative D call TRBD1 (5 bases). CDR3 length equals 14 residues. In germline, CDR1 is SGHAT, CDR2 FQNNGV. The V end lost 4 bases, the J end lost 7 bases, and 14 bases lay between the germline ends. The CDR3, as DNA: TGTGCCAGCAGCTCCGGGGGTATGGGGCAGCCCCAGCATTTT. Protein product: CASSSGGMGQPQHF.

The chain links TRBV27 to TRBJ2-3; 7 nucleotides match TRBD2. V lost 5 bases and J lost 9; bases outside the gene matches: 14. From germline, CDR1 is MNHEY and CDR2 SMNVEV (reference sequence). The CDR3 extends over 15 amino acids. Here the CDR3 DNA reads TGTGCCAGCAGTCCTTGGGGCGGGAGAGTTGGGACGCAGTATTTT. This translates into CASSPWGGRVGTQYF.

The CDR3 DNA follows: TGCGCCAGCAGCTTGGAAGCAGGGTCGGCGGACGAGCAGTACTTC. Translated: CASSLEAGSADEQYF. V and J are TRBV5-1 and TRBJ2-7; TRBD1 is a possible D gene (5 bases). V lost 0 bases and J 5 bases, leaving 15 bases between the germline ends. This CDR3 spans 15 amino acids. Germline CDR1 reads SGHRS; CDR2 reads YFSETQ.

The chain recombines TRBV10-1 with TRBJ2-3; TRBD2 matches at 8 bases. The CDR3 contains 13 residues. Looked up from germline, CDR1 is WNHNN and CDR2 is SYGVQD (reference sequence). Trimming took 3 bases from V and 7 from J; bases not matched to a gene: 3. The CDR3 region has the DNA TGCGCCAGCAGTGAAAGCGGGGGTTATACGCAGTATTTT. As protein: CASSESGGYTQYF.

This clone was picked up a small number of times. The chain joins TRBV7-6 to TRBJ2-7; a weak D match, TRBD2 (7 bases). The V gene's germline CDR1 is SGHVS and CDR2 FNYEAQ. Trimming took off 2 bases at V and 0 bases at J, with 23 bases between the two ends. The CDR3 sequence is 19 residues long. The CDR3 bases are TGTGCCAGCAGCTTATTTCTGCGGGGGCCTCGGGGGAGCTCCTACGAGCAGTACTTC. It yields the protein CASSLFLRGPRGSSYEQYF.

The rearrangement joins TRBV11-2 to TRBJ2-7; the D gene is possibly TRBD2 (5 bases). Germline V gene data show CDR1 as SGHAT and CDR2 as FQNNGV. The CDR3 extends over 17 amino acids. The ends were cut back, 5 bases at V and 2 bases at J, with 22 bases in the middle. CDR3 loop: CASSPKRSSVNTYEQYF. The CDR3 nucleotides read TGTGCCAGCAGCCCGAAGAGAAGTAGCGTAAATACCTACGAGCAGTACTTC.

This clone was observed a handful of times. The gene calls are TRBV18 and TRBJ2-7; D gene ambiguous. The CDR3 has 13 residues. Germline lookup yields CDR1 KGHSH and CDR2 LQKENI. V was pared by 3 bases and J by 7 bases, with 13 bases between. Here the CDR3 DNA reads TGTGCCAGCTCACCCAGCGAACAACGGGAGCAGTACTTC. Its protein product is CASSPSEQREQYF.

This chain links TRBV28 with TRBJ2-3; D gene uncertain. Trimming left V 2 bases short and J 0 bases short, with 9 bases between. The germline CDR1 and CDR2 sequences are MDHEN and SYDVKM. The CDR3 runs to 15 residues. CDR3 DNA sequence: TGTGCCAGCAGTTTAGACATAACAAGCACAGATACGCAGTATTTT. Amino acids: CASSLDITSTDTQYF. The variable domain in full, with the rest retrieved from reference TRBV28 and TRBJ2-3, is DVKVTQSSRYLVKRTGEKVFLECVQDMDHENMFWYRQDPGLGLRLIYFSYDVKMKEKGDIPEGYSVSREKKERFSLILESASTNQTSMYLCASSLDITSTDTQYFGPGTRLTVL.

The chain is built from TRBV28 and TRBJ1-3; TRBD1 matches at 7 bases. V was clipped by 5 bases and J by 7 bases; unmatched bases: 11. Germline-derived CDR1 and CDR2 are MDHEN and SYDVKM. CDR3 length: 15 residues. CDR3 protein: CASSLAGGPRNTIYF. As DNA, the CDR3 is TGTGCCAGCAGTCTCGCAGGGGGGCCAAGGAACACCATATATTTT.

This clone was detected once. The CDR3 loop is CASRMGPETDTQYF. The DNA of the CDR3 is TGTGCCAGCAGGATGGGGCCTGAGACAGATACGCAGTATTTT. This chain connects TRBV2 to TRBJ2-3; the D gene is possibly TRBD1 (5 bases). The length of the CDR3 is 14 residues. The V gene's germline CDR1 is SNHLY and CDR2 FYNNEI. V was clipped by 6 bases and J by 3 bases, with 13 bases between them.

Only a few counts were recorded for this clone. The chain links TRBV30 to TRBJ1-1, with a weak D call TRBD1 (6 bases). This CDR3 is built from 14 residues. Germline V CDR1 and CDR2: GTSNPN, SVGIG (reference sequence). Between the trimmed V and J ends, which lost 4 bases and 1 base, there was a span of 13 bases. The CDR3 spells CAWNSYRANTEAFF. The CDR3 DNA follows: TGTGCCTGGAACTCGTACAGGGCGAACACTGAAGCTTTCTTT.

Points on this clone: The sample holds other DNA sequences that translate to the same CDR3. The V and J genes are TRBV10-1 and TRBJ2-7; D is unresolved. There are 13 residues in the CDR3. The V gene lost 0 bases and the J gene lost 4 bases, with 7 bases spanning the gap. From germline, CDR1 is WNHNN and CDR2 SYGVQD (reference sequence). The CDR3, as DNA: TGCGCCAGCAGTGAGTCTGGGCCGTACGAGCAGTACTTC. It specifies CASSESGPYEQYF.

The rearrangement uses TRBV4-1 and TRBJ2-3; 8 nucleotides agree with TRBD1. V lost 4 bases to trimming and J lost 4 bases; unmatched junction nucleotides: 7. CDR3 length: 15 amino acids. Looked up from germline, CDR1 is MGHRA and CDR2 is YSYEKL. CDR3 in DNA: TGCGCCAGCAGCCCACCCCCGGGACAGGCAGATACGCAGTATTTT. It codes for CASSPPPGQADTQYF.

This sequence joins TRBV27 and TRBJ1-5; tentatively, D is TRBD1 (6 bases). From germline, CDR1 is MNHEY and CDR2 SMNVEV (reference sequence). The CDR3 is made up of 17 amino acids. Trimming stripped 8 bases from V and 5 bases from J, with 25 bases between. Written as DNA, the CDR3 is TGTGCCAGCGAGGGATGGGGGCCGAAGGGTTGGGATCAGCCCCAGCATTTT. This encodes CASEGWGPKGWDQPQHF.

The CDR3 region is CASSQEVGAYEQYF. DNA for the CDR3: TGCGCCAGCAGCCAAGAGGTGGGCGCCTACGAGCAGTACTTC. J is TRBJ2-7 and V is TRBV4-3; D unresolved. CDR1 is LGHNA, CDR2 YSLEER, per germline. The V and J ends lost 0 bases and 2 bases respectively, with 8 bases between them. This CDR3 is 14 amino acids long.

The gene calls are TRBV5-6 and TRBJ1-6, with 10 bases fitting TRBD1. CDR1 and CDR2 from the germline V gene are SGHDT and YYEEEE. The junction had 4 bases not matched to a gene; V was cut back by 4 bases and J by 9 bases. CDR3 length: 14 amino acids. DNA for the CDR3: TGTGCCAGCAGCCTTCGGACAGGGGGTTCACCCCTCCACTTT. Translation gives CASSLRTGGSPLHF.

In its sample, this clone was seen once. V usage is TRBV6-5 and J usage is TRBJ2-5; D remains unclear. The V end lost 5 bases, the J end lost 5 bases, and 9 bases lay between the germline ends. CDR1 is MNHEY and CDR2 is SVGAGI in the germline V gene. The CDR3 has 12 amino acids. The CDR3, as DNA: TGTGCCAGCAGTCCCTTTCAGGAGACCCAGTACTTC. Translated, it gives CASSPFQETQYF.

This rearrangement joins TRBV2 to TRBJ1-4; 11 positions agree with TRBD1. The CDR3 extends over 16 amino acids. Trimming took 6 bases from V and 3 from J; bases not matched to a gene: 6. Looked up from germline, CDR1 is SNHLY and CDR2 is FYNNEI. CDR3 sequence: CASRGQGVAPNEKLFF. The CDR3 DNA follows: TGTGCCAGCAGGGGACAGGGGGTGGCTCCTAATGAAAAACTGTTTTTT.

The CDR3 is CASRVSGEKLFF. The CDR3 nucleotides are TGTGCCAGCAGGGTGTCGGGGGAAAAACTGTTTTTT. The chain carries TRBV21-1 and TRBJ1-4. TRBV21-1 represents a pseudogene. The CDR3 consists of 12 residues.

The chain joins TRBV5-1 to TRBJ1-1, with 8 bases lining up with TRBD1. Trimming took 4 bases from V and 1 from J; bases not matched to a gene: 3. Germline loops: CDR1 SGHRS, CDR2 YFSETQ. The CDR3 totals 14 residues. The CDR3 protein is CASSKDRGNTEAFF. The CDR3, as DNA: TGCGCCAGCAGCAAAGACAGGGGGAACACTGAAGCTTTCTTT.

This clone was observed once. The V and J genes are TRBV5-1 and TRBJ2-1, with 10 bases that match TRBD2. This CDR3 has 16 amino acids. Germline V CDR1 and CDR2: SGHRS, YFSETQ. Trimming cost V 3 bases and J 0 bases; bases outside gene matches: 3. This CDR3 reads CASSSSSGGSYNEQFF. CDR3 nucleotide sequence: TGCGCCAGCAGCTCTTCTAGCGGGGGCTCCTACAATGAGCAGTTCTTC.

The chain combines TRBV19 with TRBJ2-1; TRBD2 matches at 7 bases. Per germline, CDR1 LNHDA and CDR2 SQIVND (reference sequence). The ends lost 4 bases at V and 3 bases at J; junction bases unmatched: 6. The CDR3 runs to 15 residues. The CDR3 is CASSTAGAVYNEQFF. The CDR3 coding sequence is TGTGCCAGTAGTACGGCGGGAGCAGTCTACAATGAGCAGTTCTTC.

The chain employs TRBV9 and TRBJ1-2; no definite D call. Germline loops: CDR1 SGDLS, CDR2 YYNGEE. V was clipped by 4 bases and J by 3 bases, with 7 bases between them. The CDR3 is made up of 12 amino acids. CDR3 DNA sequence: TGTGCCAGCAGCCCCCAGGACTATGGCTACACCTTC. Translating it yields CASSPQDYGYTF.

This clone was seen just once. The chain combines TRBV30 with TRBJ1-6; 7 bases agree with TRBD1. With 4 bases clipped from V and 3 bases from J, the junction kept 3 bases outside the gene matches. This CDR3 region has 14 residues. Germline V gives CDR1 GTSNPN, CDR2 SVGIG (reference sequence). Here the CDR3 DNA reads TGTGCCTGGAAGGACAGGTTCTATAATTCACCCCTCCACTTT. Translating gives CAWKDRFYNSPLHF.

This clone is a singleton in its sample. CDR3: CASSLAGGRGETQYF. CDR3 DNA: TGTGCCAGCAGTTTAGCGGGGGGTAGAGGAGAGACCCAGTACTTC. The chain combines TRBV6-2 or TRBV6-3 with TRBJ2-5, with 10 positions matching TRBD2. The V gene end was trimmed by 4 bases and the J gene end by 4 bases; junction bases not matched to a gene: 6. CDR3 length: 15 amino acids. In germline, CDR1 is MNHEY, CDR2 SVGEGT.

This chain connects TRBV6-1 to TRBJ2-7; D not resolved. Trimming took 2 bases from V and 4 from J, leaving 9 bases between them. The CDR3 is 13 residues long. Germline V gene data show CDR1 as MNHNS and CDR2 as SASEGT. CDR3 coding DNA: TGTGCCAGCAGTGAAAGGTCCGGGTACGAGCAGTACTTC. Its translation is CASSERSGYEQYF.

V usage is TRBV4-3 and J usage is TRBJ2-5; TRBD2 is a possible D gene (6 bases). Germline lookup yields CDR1 LGHNA and CDR2 YSLEER. The CDR3 is made up of 16 amino acids. V gave up 1 base and J gave up 5 bases, with 17 bases separating them. The CDR3, as DNA: TGCGCCAGCAGCCAAGGGATGGGGGGAGTTGGGGAGACCCAGTACTTC. It yields the protein CASSQGMGGVGETQYF.